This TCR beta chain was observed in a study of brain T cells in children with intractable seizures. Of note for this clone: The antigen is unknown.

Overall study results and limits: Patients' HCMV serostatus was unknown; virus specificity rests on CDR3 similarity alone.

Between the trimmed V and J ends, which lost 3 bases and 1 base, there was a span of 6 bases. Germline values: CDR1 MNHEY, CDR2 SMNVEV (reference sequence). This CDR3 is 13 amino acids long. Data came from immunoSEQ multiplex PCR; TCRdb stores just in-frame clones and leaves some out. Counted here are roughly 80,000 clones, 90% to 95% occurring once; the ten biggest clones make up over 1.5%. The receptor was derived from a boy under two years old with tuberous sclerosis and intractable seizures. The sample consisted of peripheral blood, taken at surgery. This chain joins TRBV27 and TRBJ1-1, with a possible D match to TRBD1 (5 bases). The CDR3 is CASSFGGNTEAFF. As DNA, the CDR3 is TGTGCCAGCAGTTTTGGGGGGAACACTGAAGCTTTCTTT.